This record looks at one TCR beta chain sequence and its context. The specificity of this receptor is unknown. The record has no base qualities; no much larger clone is one base away. This sample stems from a study of blood T cell repertoires in COVID-19 (dated by TCRdb to the early 2020s). Regarding the research as a whole: Collaborator samples came from the United States, Italy and Spain and covered acute and convalescent phases of COVID-19. The repertoires were made available in a free public database intended to serve as a resource for research on the immune response to SARS-CoV-2. Nearly every sample came with metadata listing a de-identified subject ID, COVID-19 status, age in years and sex. Samples came from the ongoing ImmuneRACE study (first 160 participants) plus 1,254 subjects from 6 global collaborators. Where HLA class I and class II types were available, the types were taken from metadata supplied by the sample provider, not from assay-based typing. The prospective study material was composed of cDNA or gDNA derived from T cells, B-cell-depleted T cells, or PBMCs. Deeply sampled blood TCRbeta repertoires from subjects exposed to, actively infected with, or recovered from COVID-19 were included in the dataset. Overall study outcomes, separate from this receptor: The quantity of clinical and demographic metadata differed by source and by participant and was supplied without curation.

TCRbeta CDR3 regions were amplified from genomic DNA using the immunoSEQ Assay, a bias-controlled multiplex PCR. Per the source publication's procedure: Within the assay, amplification of reference gene primers was used to estimate how many nucleated cells each sample contained. Sequence reads were collapsed and filtered to measure the absolute abundance of every unique TCRbeta CDR3 rearrangement. For each sample, productive Simpson clonality was calculated as the square root of Simpson's diversity index over productive rearrangements. As stored in TCRdb, this immuneACCESS dataset retains in-frame rearrangements with V and J assigned. A fraction of the clones does not appear; measured against another copy, unresolved V genes explain less than half of the discrepancy, and the remainder lacks a known reason. The V and J calls and the clone size are those of that table, but D and trimming were determined from the DNA. The sample includes roughly 380,000 clones, with roughly 90% observed a single time. The top ten clonotypes cover approximately 1% of the sample.

Trimming takes 2 bases off V and 12 bases off J; junction bases not matched to a gene: 13. Measured from the cysteine to the phenylalanine, the CDR3 is 17 residues long. The CDR3 DNA has 51 bases and is translated from base 1. The germline V gene provides CDR1 SGHVS and CDR2 FNYEAQ. Participants in the prospective study were enrolled through a virtual design, were aged about 18 to 90 years, and lived in some 24 United States geographic areas. In the prospective study, participants were assigned to cohorts based on the clinical history participants reported in a screening survey and a study questionnaire. A participant counted as exposed if, within 2 weeks of entering the study, that participant had been in contact with someone who had a PCR-confirmed or clinician-diagnosed COVID-19 case. In the prospective study, mobile phlebotomists collected whole blood, serum and a nasopharyngeal or oropharyngeal swab from each participant. Over an approximately 2-month period, participants in the prospective study had the option of providing additional blood draws and questionnaires. Prospective study blood samples were shipped either frozen or at room temperature before DNA extraction.

This chain is built from TRBV7-6 and TRBJ2-1, with 13 central nucleotides matching TRBD2. Sequenced: PBMCs or T cells enriched from blood (not recorded which). This sequence originates from a woman aged 30 to 39 who had been exposed to COVID-19. Here is the DNA: TGTGCCAGCAGCTTAACCCCCGGGACTAGCGGGGCGGTGGGGCAGTTCTTC. Its amino acids are CASSLTPGTSGAVGQFF.